This note documents a single TCR beta chain sequence. The antigen is undetermined. Repertoires were generated with immunoSEQ multiplex PCR, while TCRdb's copy carries only in-frame clones and drops some. Altogether approximately 45,000 clones are present, around 94% being singletons, with the ten largest covering 9.5% to 12%. This sample is drawn from a study of OX40 agonist ivuxolimab in advanced cancers. Study information: An anti-OX40 (CD134) antibody with agonistic activity, ivuxolimab, was administered to patients. At 0.01 to 10 mg/kg, ivuxolimab was administered intravenously to patients every 2 weeks. Study conclusions and caveats: Relative to CD4+, CD8+ T cells held more expanded clones on average. Dosing at 0.1 to 3.0 mg/kg was accompanied by clonal expansion of CD4+ and CD8+ blood T cells by week 6.

CDR1 and CDR2 from the germline V gene are MDHEN and SYDVKM. Trimming shortened V by 6 bases and J by 1 base, and 15 bases separated the two germline ends. This CDR3 has 15 residues. The sequenced sample was CD4+ or CD8+ T cells sorted from blood, obtained in a trial of the OX40 agonist ivuxolimab. This clonotype was sampled from an adult with an advanced solid tumor such as melanoma, head and neck, liver or kidney cancer. The chain uses TRBV28 and TRBJ1-1; D is ambiguous. The CDR3 loop reads CASSLPVVRNTEAFF. The DNA of the CDR3 is TGTGCCAGCAGCCTCCCGGTTGTGAGGAACACTGAAGCTTTCTTT.